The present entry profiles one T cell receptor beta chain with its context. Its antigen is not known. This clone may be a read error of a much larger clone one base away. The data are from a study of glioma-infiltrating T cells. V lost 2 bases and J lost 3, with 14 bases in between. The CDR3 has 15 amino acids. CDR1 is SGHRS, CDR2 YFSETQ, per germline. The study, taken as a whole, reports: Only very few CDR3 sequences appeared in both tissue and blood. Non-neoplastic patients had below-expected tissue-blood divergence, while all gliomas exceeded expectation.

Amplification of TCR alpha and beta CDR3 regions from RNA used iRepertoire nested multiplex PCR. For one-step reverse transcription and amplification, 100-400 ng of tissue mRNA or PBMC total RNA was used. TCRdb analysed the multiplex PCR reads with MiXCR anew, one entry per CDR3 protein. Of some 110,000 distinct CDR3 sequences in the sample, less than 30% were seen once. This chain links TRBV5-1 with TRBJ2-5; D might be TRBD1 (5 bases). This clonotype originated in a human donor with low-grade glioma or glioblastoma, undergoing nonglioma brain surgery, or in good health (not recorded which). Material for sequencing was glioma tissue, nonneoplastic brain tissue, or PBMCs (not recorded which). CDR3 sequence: CASSFQAGQEETQYF. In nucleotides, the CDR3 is TGCGCCAGCAGCTTTCAGGCAGGGCAGGAAGAGACCCAGTACTTC.